A selection of T cell receptor beta chains follows, all from one sample in a study of shared clonotypes between healthy human individuals. The repertoire was sequenced with immunoSEQ multiplex PCR; TCRdb's copy has only in-frame clones and lacks some. Of roughly 1,500,000 clones in the sample, 98% to 99% were seen once. Specimen: naive CD4+ T cells sorted from blood. The receptors originated from a man aged 25 to 40 in good health. Each CDR3 is given with its conserved first and last residue. D genes are given only for firm matches. Part of the rows lack a size; the others show once, few, many or a class for expanded clones.

clone_size	v_call	j_call	d_call	cdr3_nt	cdr3_aa
-	TRBV6-6	TRBJ1-5	-	TGTGCCAGCAACTGGAACCCGGATAGCAATCAGCCCCAGCATTTT	CASNWNPDSNQPQHF
-	TRBV7-3	TRBJ2-3	-	TGTGCCAGCAGCCCTAGAGCTAGCGGCACAGATACGCAGTATTTT	CASSPRASGTDTQYF
-	TRBV10-3	TRBJ2-1	-	TGTGCCATCAGATCATTCGGGGCCAATGAGCAGTTCTTC	CAIRSFGANEQFF
-	TRBV15	TRBJ2-7	-	TGTGCCACCAGCAACGGACTGACCAACTACGAGCAGTACTTC	CATSNGLTNYEQYF
-	TRBV28	TRBJ2-5	TRBD2	TGTGCCAGCAGTACCGGACTGATTGAGGGAGGGCAAGAGACCCAGTACTTC	CASSTGLIEGGQETQYF
-	TRBV19	TRBJ2-1	-	TGTGCCAGTAGTATAGTGGGGGGAGGAGTTGGGAATGAGCAGTTCTTC	CASSIVGGGVGNEQFF
-	TRBV18	TRBJ2-7	-	TGTGCCAGCTCACCCCGAGTATCGTCTCACGAGCAGTACTTC	CASSPRVSSHEQYF
-	TRBV18	TRBJ2-1	TRBD2	TGTGCCAGCTCACCACTGACTAGCGGGAACTTCGGTCAGTTCTTC	CASSPLTSGNFGQFF
-	TRBV18	TRBJ2-2	-	TGTGCCAGCTCACTACGAACCGGGGAGCTGTTTTTT	CASSLRTGELFF
-	TRBV5-1	TRBJ1-2	-	TGCGCCAGCAGCTCCCAGGACGAAACAGGACGTTATGGCTACACCTTC	CASSSQDETGRYGYTF
-	TRBV10-1	TRBJ2-1	TRBD1	TGCGCCAGCAGTGACCCCGGGACAGGGGGCAATGAGCAGTTCTTC	CASSDPGTGGNEQFF
-	TRBV28	TRBJ2-5	-	TGTGCCAGCAGTTCGGGGACTTCCGTAAAGTACTTC	CASSSGTSVKYF
-	TRBV18	TRBJ2-1	TRBD1	TGTGCCAGCTCACCGAGGACAGGGGGCGGGAATGAGCAGTTCTTC	CASSPRTGGGNEQFF
-	TRBV9	TRBJ2-5	-	TGTGCCAGCAGCGTAGGGGATAGAGGAGAGACCCAGTACTTC	CASSVGDRGETQYF
-	TRBV7-3	TRBJ2-1	-	TGTGCCAGCAGCGCGGGACAGTACAATGAGCAGTTCTTC	CASSAGQYNEQFF
-	TRBV19	TRBJ1-5	TRBD1	TGTGCCAGTACGCTCGGGGGGACAGGGACCAATCAGCCCCAGCATTTT	CASTLGGTGTNQPQHF
-	TRBV10-2	TRBJ2-3	-	TGCGCCAGCAGTGAGGGAGATACGCAGTATTTT	CASSEGDTQYF
-	TRBV19	TRBJ2-2	TRBD2	TGTGCCAGTACCCTTCGTAGCGGGAGGGTGACCGGGGAGCTGTTTTTT	CASTLRSGRVTGELFF
-	TRBV25-1	TRBJ1-2	-	TGTGCCAGCAGTGGAGGGGCGGACGGCTACACCTTC	CASSGGADGYTF
-	TRBV5-1	TRBJ2-3	TRBD1	TGCGCCAGCAGCTTGGATGGGACAGTCACAGATACGCAGTATTTT	CASSLDGTVTDTQYF
-	TRBV27	TRBJ1-1	-	TGTGCCAGCAGCCGTCGGGACGGTCCTTGGAACACTGAAGCTTTCTTT	CASSRRDGPWNTEAFF
once	TRBV9	TRBJ2-7	TRBD2	TGTGCCAGCAGCGTATCTAGCGGTTCGACCTACGAGCAGTACTTC	CASSVSSGSTYEQYF
-	TRBV19	TRBJ2-1	TRBD2	TGTGCCAGTAGTACAGGACTAGCGGGAGCGCCCTACAATGAGCAGTTCTTC	CASSTGLAGAPYNEQFF
-	TRBV14	TRBJ2-7	-	TGTGCCAGCAGCCGAGACTACTACGAGCAGTACTTC	CASSRDYYEQYF
-	TRBV30	TRBJ2-4	TRBD2	TGTGCCTGGAGTCCAGCGGGAGGGACAAGAAACATTCAGTACTTC	CAWSPAGGTRNIQYF
-	TRBV6-6	TRBJ2-1	TRBD1	TGTGCCAGCAGTCTACAGGGGGCTCTGTACAATGAGCAGTTCTTC	CASSLQGALYNEQFF
-	TRBV18	TRBJ1-5	TRBD1	TGTGCCAGCTCACCATTCAGGGGGGCGGATCAGCCCCAGCATTTT	CASSPFRGADQPQHF
-	TRBV7-9	TRBJ2-3	TRBD2	TGTGCCAGCAGCCAAAGCGGGACCAGCACAGATACGCAGTATTTT	CASSQSGTSTDTQYF
-	TRBV7-9	TRBJ2-2	-	TGTGCCAGCAGCGGCAGGGAAACCGGGGAGCTGTTTTTT	CASSGRETGELFF
-	TRBV5-6	TRBJ2-7	-	TGTGCCAGCAGCTTGGTTGACTCCTACGAGCAGTACTTC	CASSLVDSYEQYF
-	TRBV13	TRBJ1-2	-	TGTGCCAGCAGCTTGGGGGGCCTCTTAAAGGAGGGCTACACCTTC	CASSLGGLLKEGYTF